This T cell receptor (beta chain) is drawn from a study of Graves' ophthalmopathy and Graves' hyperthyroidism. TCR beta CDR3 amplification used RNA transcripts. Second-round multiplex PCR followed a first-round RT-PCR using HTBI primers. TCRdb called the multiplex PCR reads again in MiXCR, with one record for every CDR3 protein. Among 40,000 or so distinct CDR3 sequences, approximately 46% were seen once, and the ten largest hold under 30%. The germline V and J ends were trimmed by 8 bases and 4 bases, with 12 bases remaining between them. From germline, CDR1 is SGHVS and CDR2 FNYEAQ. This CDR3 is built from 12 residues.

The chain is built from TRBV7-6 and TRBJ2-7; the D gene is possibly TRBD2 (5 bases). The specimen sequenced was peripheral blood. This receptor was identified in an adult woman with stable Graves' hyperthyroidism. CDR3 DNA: TGTGCCAGCGGCCCCCCGGGGTACGAGCAGTACTTC. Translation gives CASGPPGYEQYF.